This T cell receptor beta chain was retrieved from a study of regulatory T cells in long-lasting Graves disease. This clonotype showed up many times. The antigen is undetermined. Both iRepertoire HTBI primers and Arm-PCR of CDR3 regions were used to build the TCR beta libraries. One entry per CDR3 protein, called by TCRdb with MiXCR from the multiplex PCR reads. The table records over 200,000 distinct CDR3 sequences, more than 15% of them present only once. Time point meaning: newly diagnosed GD, antithyroid drugs for less than 3 months. The authors made the TCR library using RNA they extracted from PBMCs. Into tubes containing EDTA, approximately 9 milliliters of peripheral blood were drawn. Broader study findings: Comparison showed that persistent patients shared more public clonotypes (about 3,000) than new patients (966). With persistent disease, TRBV28, TRBJ1-2 and TRBJ2-5 were the favored segments.

This CDR3 spans 15 amino acids. The germline gives CDR1 SGHRS, CDR2 YFSETQ. The ends were cut back, 4 bases at V and 4 bases at J, with 15 bases in the middle. Another study also made use of these data, one on T cells in Graves' hyperthyroidism and ophthalmopathy.

The receptor was isolated from a woman aged 25 to 45 with Graves disease. The sample here was peripheral blood mononuclear cells (PBMCs), taken at new diagnosis, from a patient treated with antithyroid drugs. The rearrangement links TRBV5-1 to TRBJ1-5, with D possibly being TRBD1 (6 bases). Written as DNA, the CDR3 is TGCGCCAGCAGCCGGTTTTCAGGGGAGAATCAGCCCCAGCATTTT. Protein: CASSRFSGENQPQHF.